This TCR beta chain was recorded in a study of blood T cell repertoires in COVID-19. This clone was detected a few times. Methods used by the authors: Estimation of nucleated cell counts relied on the amplification of reference gene primers. Using immunoSEQ multiplex PCR, the repertoire was profiled, and TCRdb retains in-frame clones only, with some absent. The V and J calls and clone size come from that table; D and trimming were worked out from the DNA. The sample records 85,000 to 110,000 clones, approximately 84% being singletons. This CDR3 contains 12 residues. The junction had 4 bases not matched to a gene; V was cut back by 2 bases and J by 12 bases. Germline lookup yields CDR1 SGHNT and CDR2 YYREEE (reference sequence).

This TCR derives from a human donor in a cohort sampled during active or convalescent COVID-19. V is TRBV5-4 and J is TRBJ2-1; 8 bases are a match to TRBD1. The sample comprised peripheral blood. This CDR3 reads CASSFQGAMQFF. The DNA for the CDR3 is TGTGCCAGCAGCTTTCAGGGGGCCATGCAGTTCTTC.